A selection of T cell receptor beta chains follows, all from one sample in a study of cytomegalovirus exposure and HLA in healthy donors. TCRdb keeps only in-frame clones here, not all; method: immunoSEQ multiplex PCR. The sample has around 160,000 clones; around 75% are singletons. Sequenced input: PBMCs. The receptors originated from a woman aged 18 to 35 in good health and CMV-seronegative. CDR3s include the opening cysteine and the closing phenylalanine or tryptophan. D genes are given only for firm matches. Rows may omit the clone size; those that give it use once, few, many or a size class.

d_gene	abundance	v_gene	j_gene	CDR3nt	CDR3aa
.	.	TRBV4-3	TRBJ1-5	TGCGCCAGCAGCCAAGATCTGACGGGGAATCAGCCCCAGCATTTT	CASSQDLTGNQPQHF
.	.	TRBV11-2	TRBJ1-1	TGTGCCAGCAGCTTTGCAGGGGCCCTTAACACTGAAGCTTTCTTT	CASSFAGALNTEAFF
TRBD1	.	TRBV13	TRBJ2-7	TGTGCCAGCAGCCAAGGGACAGGGGGTTACGAGCAGTACTTC	CASSQGTGGYEQYF
TRBD1	.	TRBV6-6	TRBJ1-2	TGTGCCAGCAGTAAGGACAGGGACCCGAAGATTGCAAGCTACACCTTC	CASSKDRDPKIASYTF
.	.	TRBV4-1	TRBJ1-2	TGCGCCAGCAGCCAAGATTCCAGCTATGGCTACACCTTC	CASSQDSSYGYTF
.	.	TRBV2	TRBJ1-5	TGTGCCAGCAGCCAAGGACAGCTCAATCAGCCCCAGCATTTT	CASSQGQLNQPQHF
TRBD2	.	TRBV6-1	TRBJ2-3	TGTGCCAGCAGTGGACTAGCGGGTCCGGCTAGCACAGATACGCAGTATTTT	CASSGLAGPASTDTQYF
.	.	TRBV14	TRBJ1-1	TGTGCCAGCAGCCAAGATGGGGATCGGACACAGAACACTGAAGCTTTCTTT	CASSQDGDRTQNTEAFF
TRBD2	.	TRBV7-9	TRBJ2-3	TGTGCCAGCAGCTTCGGACTAGCGGGGGGCACAGATACGCAGTATTTT	CASSFGLAGGTDTQYF
TRBD1	few	TRBV18	TRBJ2-7	TGTGCCAGCTCACCAACACAGGGGGGAGGACACGAGCAGTACTTC	CASSPTQGGGHEQYF
TRBD1	.	TRBV7-9	TRBJ1-2	TGTGCCAGCAGCAGCCGACAGGGTAACTATGGCTACACCTTC	CASSSRQGNYGYTF
.	.	TRBV5-1	TRBJ1-1	TGCGCCAGCAGCTTGGGGCCAGGGAACACTGAAGCTTTCTTT	CASSLGPGNTEAFF
.	.	TRBV15	TRBJ2-2	TGTGCCACCACCGAGGTGGGGGGGCCGGGAACCGGGGAGCTGTTTTTT	CATTEVGGPGTGELFF
.	.	TRBV2	TRBJ2-1	TGTGCCAGCAGTCCCTCGGGGGTTAGCTCCTACAATGAGCAGTTCTTC	CASSPSGVSSYNEQFF
.	few	TRBV29-1	TRBJ1-1	TGCAGCGTTGGGGTCAGGGTGAACACTGAAGCTTTCTTT	CSVGVRVNTEAFF
TRBD2	few	TRBV7-2	TRBJ2-3	TGTGCCAGCAGCTTAGTTGCTCTAGCGGGGGGGCTCGTTACGCAGTATTTT	CASSLVALAGGLVTQYF
TRBD2	.	TRBV6-4	TRBJ2-1	TGTGCCAGCAGTCCGAGCGGGAGTCCGAATGAGCAGTTCTTC	CASSPSGSPNEQFF
.	.	TRBV18	TRBJ1-2	TGTGCCAGCTCACCACCGGACCGGGGCTATGGCTACACCTTC	CASSPPDRGYGYTF
.	.	TRBV27	TRBJ2-1	TGTGCCAGCAGTTTCGGTCGAGGGAACAATGAGCAGTTCTTC	CASSFGRGNNEQFF
.	.	TRBV7-2	TRBJ1-6	TGTGCCAGCAGCCTCCCGAGTCCGGTCGTCGCACCCCTCCACTTT	CASSLPSPVVAPLHF
.	.	TRBV7-9	TRBJ2-2	TGTGCCAGCAGCACCCGGACTGTCTGGGGGGAGCTGTTTTTT	CASSTRTVWGELFF
.	.	TRBV6-6	TRBJ2-2	TGTGCCAGCAGTTACCCTGACAGTTCGAACACCGGGGAGCTGTTTTTT	CASSYPDSSNTGELFF
.	.	TRBV6-5	TRBJ1-5	TGTGCCACCGTGAGAGAGGGAAATCAGCCCCAGCATTTT	CATVREGNQPQHF
TRBD1	.	TRBV28	TRBJ2-7	TGTGCCACCCGAGGGGGCAATTACGAGCAGTACTTC	CATRGGNYEQYF
TRBD1	.	TRBV7-8	TRBJ2-6	TGTGCCAGCAGCTTCCCCCTTACCGGGACAGTTCCCTCTGGGGCCAACGTCCTGACTTTC	CASSFPLTGTVPSGANVLTF
TRBD1	.	TRBV28	TRBJ1-3	TGTGCCAGCAGTTTAGGACAGGACGTAAATTTT	CASSLGQDVNF
.	.	TRBV29-1	TRBJ2-7	TGCAGCGTCCCCACGGGCGGGAACTCCTACGAGCAGTACTTC	CSVPTGGNSYEQYF
TRBD2	.	TRBV9	TRBJ2-1	TGTGCCAGCAGCGACCCGACTAGCGGGAGAACCAATGAGCAGTTCTTC	CASSDPTSGRTNEQFF
TRBD2	.	TRBV11-3	TRBJ2-1	TGTGCCAGCAGCTCCCTGCGGGAGTTCTACAATGAGCAGTTCTTC	CASSSLREFYNEQFF
.	.	TRBV4-3	TRBJ1-1	TGCGCCAGCAGCCCAGCCCTGATCGGGGGAAACCTTGGGAACACTGAAGCTTTCTTT	CASSPALIGGNLGNTEAFF